Here is one T cell receptor (beta chain) with its context. This CDR3 has 14 residues. Germline CDR1 GTSNPN, CDR2 SVGIG (reference sequence). Trimming took off 6 bases at V and 5 bases at J, with 20 bases between the two ends. Using immunoSEQ multiplex PCR, the repertoire was profiled, and TCRdb retains in-frame clones only, with some absent. Found here are roughly 260,000 clones, 80% to 90% of them singletons; the top ten hold about 1.9%. The source of the sample is a study of blood T cell repertoires in COVID-19. Study-wide context: COVID-19 samples, acute and convalescent, were from the United States, Italy and Spain. The analysed material was cDNA or gDNA that came from T cells, B-cell-depleted T cells, or PBMCs.

All recovered Cohort 3 donors got two negative PCRs, got clearance, or saw symptom resolution. The gene calls are TRBV30 and TRBJ2-7; weak D call: TRBD2 (6 bases). This TCR was recovered from a woman between 50 and 59 years old who had recovered from COVID-19. The specimen was PBMCs or T cells enriched from blood (not recorded which). CDR3 sequence reads: CACSARLVSHEQYF. For the CDR3, the DNA is TGTGCCTGCTCTGCCAGACTAGTTTCCCACGAGCAGTACTTC.